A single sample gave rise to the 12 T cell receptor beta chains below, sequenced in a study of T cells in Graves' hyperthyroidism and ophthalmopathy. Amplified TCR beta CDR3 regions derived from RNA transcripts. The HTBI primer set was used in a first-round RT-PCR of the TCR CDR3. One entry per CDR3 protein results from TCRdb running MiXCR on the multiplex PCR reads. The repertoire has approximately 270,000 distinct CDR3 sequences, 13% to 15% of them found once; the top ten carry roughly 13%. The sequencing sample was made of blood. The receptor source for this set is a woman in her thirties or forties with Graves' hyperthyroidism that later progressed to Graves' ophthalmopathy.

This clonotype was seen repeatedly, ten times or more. Written as DNA, the CDR3 is TGTGCCAGCAGCCCGGTCTGGGGGCTAGCTGGAGATGAGCAGTTCTTC. Translating gives CASSPVWGLAGDEQFF. The V and J genes are TRBV13 and TRBJ2-1, with D maybe TRBD1 (6 bases). CDR3 size: 16 residues. Germline V gives CDR1 PRHDT, CDR2 FYEKMQ (reference sequence). Deletions cut 5 bases from V and 8 bases from J, with 22 bases between.

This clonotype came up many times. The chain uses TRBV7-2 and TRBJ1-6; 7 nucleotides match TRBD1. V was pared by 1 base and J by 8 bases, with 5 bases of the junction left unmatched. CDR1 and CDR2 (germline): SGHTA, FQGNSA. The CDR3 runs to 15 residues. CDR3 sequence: CASSLEHRGYSPLHF. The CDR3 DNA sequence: TGTGCCAGCAGCTTAGAGCACAGGGGTTATTCACCCCTCCACTTT.

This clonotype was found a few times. Here the CDR3 DNA reads TGCGCCAGCAGCTTACAGGAGCTCCAAGAGACCCAGTACTTC. This translates into CASSLQELQETQYF. V is TRBV5-1 and J is TRBJ2-5; maybe TRBD1 (5 bases). This CDR3 is 14 amino acids long. From germline, CDR1 is SGHRS and CDR2 YFSETQ. The germline V and J ends were trimmed by 2 bases and 1 base, with 9 bases remaining between them.

Written as DNA, the CDR3 is TGTGCCAGCAGCTTAGGACTAGCGGGAGGGCCTAATGAGCAGTTCTTC. It translates to CASSLGLAGGPNEQFF. The V gene is TRBV11-2, the J gene TRBJ2-1; 14 positions match TRBD2. The germline V gene has CDR1 SGHAT and CDR2 FQNNGV. Trimming removed 1 base from V and 7 bases from J; junction bases left unmatched: 3. The CDR3 contains 16 residues.

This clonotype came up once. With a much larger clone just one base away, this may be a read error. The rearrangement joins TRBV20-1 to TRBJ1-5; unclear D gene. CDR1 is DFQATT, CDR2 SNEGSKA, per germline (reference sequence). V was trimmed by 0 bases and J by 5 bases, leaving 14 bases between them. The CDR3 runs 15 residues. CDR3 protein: CSARDLEQIYQPQHF. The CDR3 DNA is TGCAGTGCTAGAGACTTGGAACAGATTTATCAGCCCCAGCATTTT.

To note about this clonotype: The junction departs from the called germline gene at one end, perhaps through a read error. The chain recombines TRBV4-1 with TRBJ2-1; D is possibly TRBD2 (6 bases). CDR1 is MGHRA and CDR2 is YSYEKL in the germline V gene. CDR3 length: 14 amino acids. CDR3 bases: TGCGCCAGCAGCCAACTCCGGGACTTCAATGGGCAGTTCTTC. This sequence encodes CASSQLRDFNGQFF.

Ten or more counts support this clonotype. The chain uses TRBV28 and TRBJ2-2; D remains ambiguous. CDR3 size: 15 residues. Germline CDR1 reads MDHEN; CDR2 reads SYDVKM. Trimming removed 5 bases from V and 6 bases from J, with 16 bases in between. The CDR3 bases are TGTGCCAGCAGTCCCCTACTAAGGGTTGCCGGGGAGCTGTTTTTT. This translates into CASSPLLRVAGELFF.

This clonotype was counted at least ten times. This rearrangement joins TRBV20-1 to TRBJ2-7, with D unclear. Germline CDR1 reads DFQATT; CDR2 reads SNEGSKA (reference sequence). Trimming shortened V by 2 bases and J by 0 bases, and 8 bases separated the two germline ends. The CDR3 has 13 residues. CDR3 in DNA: TGCAGTGCTAGAAACTACAGCTCCTACGAGCAGTACTTC. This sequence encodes CSARNYSSYEQYF.

CDR3 protein: CASSDGVTGELFF. The CDR3 DNA is TGCGCCAGCAGTGATGGAGTTACCGGGGAGCTGTTTTTT. This sequence joins TRBV10-2 and TRBJ2-2, with unresolved D. The CDR3 contains 13 residues. CDR1 and CDR2 from the germline V gene are WSHSY and SAAADI. Between the trimmed V and J ends, which lost 3 bases and 5 bases, there was a span of 7 bases.

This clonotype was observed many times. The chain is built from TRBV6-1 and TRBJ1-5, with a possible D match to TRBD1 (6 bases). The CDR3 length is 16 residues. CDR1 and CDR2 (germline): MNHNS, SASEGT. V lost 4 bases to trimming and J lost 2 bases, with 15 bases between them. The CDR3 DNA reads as TGTGCCAGCAGTGTAGTTTCCGGGGGCGGCAATCAGCCCCAGCATTTT. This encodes CASSVVSGGGNQPQHF.

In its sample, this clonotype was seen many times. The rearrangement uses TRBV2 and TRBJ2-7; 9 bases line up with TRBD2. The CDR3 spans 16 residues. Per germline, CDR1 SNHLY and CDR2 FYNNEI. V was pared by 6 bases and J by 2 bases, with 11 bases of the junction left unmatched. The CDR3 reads CASRIPTSGKPYEQYF. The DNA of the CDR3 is TGTGCCAGCAGGATACCGACTAGCGGAAAGCCCTACGAGCAGTACTTC.

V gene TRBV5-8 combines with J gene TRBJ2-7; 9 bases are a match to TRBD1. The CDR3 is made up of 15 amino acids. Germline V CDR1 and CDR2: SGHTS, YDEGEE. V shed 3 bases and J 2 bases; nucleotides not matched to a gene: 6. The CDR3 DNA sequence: TGTGCCAGCAGCTCCCGGGACAGGGTCACCTACGAGCAGTACTTC. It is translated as CASSSRDRVTYEQYF.